This TCR beta chain was sequenced during a study of radiation and T cells in renal cell carcinoma. Whole-study findings and limits: Top tumor clonotypes rose in blood 2 weeks post-radiation, then contracted. No pretreatment tumor biopsies were available for baseline clonotypes.

Time point given: blood 4 weeks post-SBRT, at nephrectomy. Treatment meaning: 15 Gy SBRT to primary tumor, nephrectomy 4 weeks later. After SBRT, blood was collected at 2 and 4 weeks, plus baseline. The tumor was a clear cell renal cell carcinoma. Remarks on this clone: What it recognizes is unknown.

Assay used: immunoSEQ multiplex PCR; TCRdb lists only in-frame clones, some missing. The profile shows around 45,000 clones, about 82% of them singletons. V was pared by 5 bases and J by 4 bases, with 5 bases of the junction left unmatched. In germline, CDR1 is MNHEY, CDR2 SVGAGI. The CDR3 length is 14 residues. This specimen was blood, taken from a patient whose treatment included radiotherapy and nephrectomy. The TCR was taken from a woman in her seventies with renal cell carcinoma. The chain couples TRBV6-5 to TRBJ2-1; 7 positions match TRBD1. CDR3 DNA: TGTGCCAGCAGTCGACAGGGATTATACAATGAGCAGTTCTTC. Encoded protein: CASSRQGLYNEQFF.